This is a list of T cell receptor beta chains from one sample in a study of blood T cell repertoires in COVID-19. Here immunoSEQ multiplex PCR was the method, and the copy in TCRdb shows in-frame clones only, minus some. Of about 40,000 clones in the sample, roughly 80% were seen once. The specimen sequenced was peripheral blood. The source of these receptors is a human donor with acute or convalescent COVID-19. The donor label of this sample is uncertain. Each CDR3 is given with its conserved first and last residue. D genes are given only for firm matches. The size field is filled for only some rows; it gives once, few, many or a size class.

17	TRBD2	TRBV11-3	-	TRBJ2-5	CASSSPGTSGSAETQYF	TGTGCCAGCAGCTCACCTGGGACTAGCGGGTCCGCAGAGACCCAGTACTTC
12	-	TRBV7-3	once	TRBJ1-5	CASRVNEEPQHF	TGTGCCAGCAGAGTTAACGAGGAGCCCCAGCATTTT
16	-	TRBV7-9	-	TRBJ1-1	CASRVRGSSGNTEAFF	TGTGCCAGCAGGGTCAGGGGAAGCTCGGGGAACACTGAAGCTTTCTTT
16	-	TRBV9	-	TRBJ2-2	CASSVGVSRAGGELFF	TGTGCCAGCAGCGTAGGGGTCAGCCGGGCGGGCGGGGAGCTGTTTTTT
13	TRBD1	TRBV18	-	TRBJ1-1	CASSPSRGSEAFF	TGTGCCAGCTCACCAAGCAGGGGGTCTGAAGCTTTCTTT
15	-	TRBV11-2	few	TRBJ1-3	CASSGLRGSGNTIYF	TGTGCCAGCAGCGGTCTCAGGGGATCTGGAAACACCATATATTTT
15	TRBD1	TRBV2	-	TRBJ1-5	CASSAYGDSLQPQHF	TGTGCCAGCAGTGCCTACGGGGACAGCCTACAGCCCCAGCATTTT
13	-	TRBV19	few	TRBJ2-7	CASSIGSSYEQYF	TGTGCCAGTAGTATAGGGAGCTCCTACGAGCAGTACTTC
15	TRBD2	TRBV10-3	-	TRBJ2-5	CAISVRSGGFKTQYF	TGTGCCATCAGTGTGCGTAGCGGGGGTTTTAAGACCCAGTACTTC
12	-	TRBV7-9	-	TRBJ1-2	CASSPRREGYTF	TGTGCCAGCAGCCCCCGTCGGGAGGGCTACACCTTC
18	TRBD1	TRBV11-2	-	TRBJ2-2	CASSFLIRGGANTGELFF	TGTGCCAGCAGCTTCCTAATACGAGGGGGCGCGAACACCGGGGAGCTGTTTTTT
12	-	TRBV6-5	once	TRBJ2-7	CALASDSFKQYF	TGTGCCCTAGCTAGCGATTCTTTTAAGCAGTACTTC
15	-	TRBV18	-	TRBJ2-7	CASSLEVTLTYEQYF	TGTGCCAGCTCACTGGAGGTGACACTGACCTACGAGCAGTACTTC
13	TRBD1	TRBV6-5	once	TRBJ2-5	CASLSSGGETQYF	TGTGCCAGCCTGTCCTCAGGGGGAGAGACCCAGTACTTC
13	-	TRBV6-5	once	TRBJ1-2	CASSHTSNYGYTF	TGTGCCAGCAGTCACACCTCTAACTATGGCTACACCTTC
15	TRBD2	TRBV10-3	-	TRBJ2-2	CAISDLSGGAGELFF	TGTGCCATCAGTGATTTGAGCGGGGGGGCCGGGGAGCTGTTTTTT
14	TRBD2	TRBV3-1/TRBV3-2	-	TRBJ2-3	CASSPTSGTDTQYF	TGTGCCAGCAGCCCGACTAGCGGCACAGATACGCAGTATTTT
15	-	TRBV7-9	-	TRBJ1-2	CASSQSQGFGYGYTF	TGTGCCAGCAGCCAATCCCAGGGTTTTGGCTATGGCTACACCTTC
17	-	TRBV4-1	-	TRBJ1-3	CASSQAGLPRAGNTIYF	TGCGCCAGCAGCCAAGCGGGACTTCCAAGGGCTGGAAACACCATATATTTT
15	-	TRBV19	-	TRBJ2-6	CASSVIGAGANVLTF	TGTGCCAGTAGTGTCATAGGGGCTGGGGCCAACGTCCTGACTTTC
17	-	TRBV21-1	-	TRBJ2-7	CASSKGVKTGRSYEQYF	TGTGCCAGCAGCAAAGGGGTGAAGACAGGGCGCTCCTACGAGCAGTACTTC
15	-	TRBV4-3	once	TRBJ1-5	CASSPQAGRNQPQHF	TGCGCCAGCAGCCCACAGGCCGGGCGCAATCAGCCCCAGCATTTT
14	TRBD2	TRBV10-3	-	TRBJ2-2	CAISEGRATGELFF	TGTGCCATCAGTGAGGGGAGGGCCACCGGGGAGCTGTTTTTT
15	-	TRBV28	-	TRBJ2-3	CASSSGGVGTDTQYF	TGTGCCAGCAGTTCCGGGGGAGTGGGAACAGATACGCAGTATTTT
17	TRBD2	TRBV5-1	-	TRBJ2-2	CASRPPASGSRTGELFF	TGCGCCAGCAGACCCCCAGCTAGCGGGAGCCGAACCGGGGAGCTGTTTTTT
15	-	TRBV6-1	-	TRBJ2-7	CASSEASGFRYEQYF	TGTGCCAGCAGTGAAGCCTCGGGGTTTCGGTACGAGCAGTACTTC
16	-	TRBV15	few	TRBJ2-3	CATSRELAASTDTQYF	TGTGCCACCAGCAGAGAACTGGCGGCTAGCACAGATACGCAGTATTTT
20	TRBD1	TRBV12-5	-	TRBJ2-2	CASGLNYGTGVSSISGELFF	TGTGCTAGTGGTTTGAATTACGGGACAGGGGTATCTAGTATCTCCGGGGAGCTGTTTTTT
13	TRBD1	TRBV30	-	TRBJ1-2	CAYKTGGAYGYTF	TGTGCCTACAAAACAGGGGGCGCCTATGGCTACACCTTC
16	TRBD1	TRBV10-2	-	TRBJ2-4	CASSGDPGQGLYIQYF	TGCGCCAGCAGTGGCGATCCGGGACAGGGTTTGTACATTCAGTACTTC
15	-	TRBV10-1	-	TRBJ1-4	CASSPGLRPDEKLFF	TGCGCCAGCAGCCCCGGACTTCGACCGGATGAAAAACTGTTTTTT